Below are 26 T cell receptor beta chains sequenced from a single sample in a study of cytomegalovirus exposure and HLA in healthy donors. The PCR had 60 Vbeta and 13 Jbeta primers. Only in-frame clones appear in the TCRdb table, and some are missing; sequencing was by immunoSEQ multiplex PCR. Its table lists 200,000 to 250,000 clones. Specimen: PBMCs. These receptors came from a girl between 2 and 10 years old in good health and CMV-seropositive.

The chain recombines TRBV27 with TRBJ2-3, with D perhaps matching TRBD1 (6 bases). Germline V CDR1 and CDR2: MNHEY, SMNVEV (reference sequence). The CDR3 loop spans 17 amino acids. Trimming cost V 8 bases and J 2 bases, with 23 bases left between them. CDR3: CASLKLTGWGHTDTQYF. CDR3 bases: TGTGCCAGCCTTAAATTGACAGGCTGGGGGCACACAGATACGCAGTATTTT.

This sequence joins TRBV6-5 and TRBJ2-1, with D possibly being TRBD2 (6 bases). The CDR3 sequence is 15 residues long. The germline V gene encodes CDR1 MNHEY and CDR2 SVGAGI. Trimming shortened V by 6 bases and J by 8 bases, and 20 bases separated the two germline ends. The CDR3 DNA reads TGTGCCAGCAGACCACCTAGCGCCGGGTACCATGAGCAGTTCTTC. Protein sequence: CASRPPSAGYHEQFF.

Comment on this clone: Other nucleotide sequences from this sample produce the same CDR3. This chain links TRBV14 with TRBJ1-2; D unclear. Germline V CDR1 and CDR2: SGHDN, FVKESK. Trimming took 0 bases from V and 4 from J, leaving 6 bases between them. The CDR3 has 13 residues. The CDR3 region has the DNA TGTGCCAGCAGCCAAGACAGATCCTATGGCTACACCTTC. This encodes CASSQDRSYGYTF.

The chain couples TRBV28 to TRBJ2-7; the D gene is possibly TRBD2 (7 bases). The germline V gene has CDR1 MDHEN and CDR2 SYDVKM. Trimming pared 5 bases from V and 7 bases from J, leaving 21 bases between. There are 15 residues in the CDR3. This CDR3 is CASSPGHGRVGEQYF. In DNA form, the CDR3 reads TGTGCCAGCAGTCCGGGACATGGGAGGGTGGGGGAGCAGTACTTC.

V usage is TRBV7-8 and J usage is TRBJ2-1, with TRBD2 as a possible D gene (6 bases). V was pared by 4 bases and J by 2 bases, with 12 bases between. The CDR3 contains 15 residues. Germline-derived CDR1 and CDR2 are SGHVS and FQNEAQ. The CDR3 sequence is CASSSRTTTYNEQFF. The DNA for the CDR3 is TGTGCCAGCAGCTCTCGGACTACAACCTACAATGAGCAGTTCTTC.

The chain uses TRBV18 and TRBJ2-5; D perhaps matches TRBD2 (6 bases). Trimming cost V 6 bases and J 5 bases, with 10 bases left between them. Germline values: CDR1 KGHSH, CDR2 LQKENI. The length of the CDR3 is 12 residues. The CDR3 nucleotides are TGTGCCAGCTCGCCGACTAGTGAGACCCAGTACTTC. Encoded protein: CASSPTSETQYF. The variable domain in full, completed from reference TRBV18 and TRBJ2-5, reads NAGVMQNPRHLVRRRGQEARLRCSPMKGHSHVYWYRQLPEEGLKFMVYLQKENIIDESGMPKERFSAEFPKEGPSILRIQQVVRGDSAAYFCASSPTSETQYFGPGTRLLVL.

The chain joins TRBV7-9 to TRBJ2-5; D not certain. The CDR3 sequence is 14 residues long. V shed 2 bases and J shed 0 bases, with 7 bases lying between them. Per germline, CDR1 SEHNR and CDR2 FQNEAQ (reference sequence). DNA for the CDR3: TGTGCCAGCAGCTTACATGAGTACCAAGAGACCCAGTACTTC. This codes for CASSLHEYQETQYF.

This chain joins TRBV5-1 and TRBJ2-5, with TRBD2 identical over 11 bases. V lost 2 bases to trimming and J lost 4 bases; unmatched junction nucleotides: 4. CDR1 and CDR2 (germline): SGHRS, YFSETQ. The CDR3 consists of 15 residues. CDR3 region: CASSFLAGGGETQYF. In DNA form, the CDR3 reads TGCGCCAGCAGCTTTCTAGCGGGAGGTGGAGAGACCCAGTACTTC.

This chain uses TRBV6-1 with TRBJ2-7; 11 bases align to TRBD2. Germline trimming cut 10 bases from V and 6 bases from J; bases unmatched to any gene: 8. The CDR3 is 13 amino acids. Germline values: CDR1 MNHNS, CDR2 SASEGT. CDR3 bases: TGTGCCATAAGACTAGCGGGATCTGGCGAGCAGTACTTC. As protein: CAIRLAGSGEQYF.

V usage is TRBV7-2 and J usage is TRBJ2-3; the match to TRBD2 covers 7 bases. Germline V gives CDR1 SGHTA, CDR2 FQGNSA. V was clipped by 5 bases and J by 2 bases; unmatched bases: 16. There are 18 residues in the CDR3. This chain's CDR3 is CASSRRPSGRGVTDTQYF. The CDR3 DNA is TGTGCCAGCAGCCGAAGACCTAGCGGCCGGGGGGTCACAGATACGCAGTATTTT.

The V call is TRBV10-3, the J call TRBJ2-2; 8 bases match TRBD1. The CDR3 has 18 amino acids. V shed 2 bases and J 6 bases; nucleotides not matched to a gene: 14. Germline V gene sequence: CDR1 ENHRY, CDR2 SYGVKD. As DNA, the CDR3 is TGTGCCATCAGTGAGCCCCGACAGGGGCCGCCTGTATCCGGGGAGCTGTTTTTT. Its protein is CAISEPRQGPPVSGELFF.

In the case of this clone: Other DNA variants within this sample encode the same CDR3. The genes are TRBV27 and TRBJ2-5, with 7 bases identical to TRBD2. V lost 5 bases and J lost 4; bases outside the gene matches: 4. Germline loops: CDR1 MNHEY, CDR2 SMNVEV (reference sequence). The CDR3 extends over 13 amino acids. In nucleotides, the CDR3 is TGTGCCAGCAGTCGGCGGGAGAGAGAGACCCAGTACTTC. Amino acids: CASSRRERETQYF.

V is TRBV7-9 and J is TRBJ2-7; 13 bases align to TRBD2. The CDR3 is made up of 15 amino acids. The J segment lost 5 bases and the V segment lost 2 bases, leaving 3 bases of the junction unmatched. Germline-derived CDR1 and CDR2 are SEHNR and FQNEAQ (reference sequence). As DNA, the CDR3 is TGTGCCAGCAGCTTATCAGGACTAGCGGGAGACGAGCAGTACTTC. Translation: CASSLSGLAGDEQYF.

This sequence joins TRBV7-9 and TRBJ1-2; D is ambiguous. The CDR3 loop spans 12 amino acids. Trimming stripped 3 bases from V and 4 bases from J, with 6 bases between. Germline V gene sequence: CDR1 SEHNR, CDR2 FQNEAQ (reference sequence). CDR3 nucleotides: TGTGCCAGCAGCTTCGAGGGCTATGGCTACACCTTC. It translates to CASSFEGYGYTF.

The chain recombines TRBV21-1 with TRBJ1-4; whether TRBD1, the table's D call, matches the DNA was not checked. TRBV21-1 is recorded as a pseudogene. This CDR3 contains 15 residues. CDR3 nucleotide sequence: TGTGCCAGCAGCAAGGGACAGGGCTATAATGAAAAACTGTTTTTT. Amino acid sequence: CASSKGQGYNEKLFF.

The V call is TRBV28, the J call TRBJ2-5; 7 bases agree with TRBD2. This CDR3 comprises 12 residues. Germline-derived CDR1 and CDR2 are MDHEN and SYDVKM. V shed 5 bases and J 7 bases; nucleotides not matched to a gene: 4. The CDR3 nucleotides read TGTGCCAGCAGTCCCCCTAGCGGGACCCAGTACTTC. Encoded protein: CASSPPSGTQYF.

This sequence joins TRBV27 and TRBJ2-7; 12 bases match TRBD2. After removal of 5 bases from V and 0 bases from J, the junction contained 14 bases not matched to a gene. The germline gives CDR1 MNHEY, CDR2 SMNVEV (reference sequence). There are 19 residues in the CDR3. In nucleotides, the CDR3 is TGTGCCAGCAGTCTGCGGACTAGCGGGACACCCCCCCTCTCCTACGAGCAGTACTTC. Protein sequence: CASSLRTSGTPPLSYEQYF.

About this clone itself: Additional DNA sequences in this sample encode the identical CDR3. J is TRBJ2-3 and V is TRBV5-1; D possibly corresponds to TRBD2 (5 bases). There are 14 residues in the CDR3. Between the trimmed V and J ends, which lost 6 bases and 2 bases, there was a span of 13 bases. The germline gives CDR1 SGHRS, CDR2 YFSETQ. Here the CDR3 DNA reads TGCGCCAGCAAGTCAACTAGTGACACAGATACGCAGTATTTT. Encoded protein: CASKSTSDTDTQYF.

This chain links TRBV28 with TRBJ1-2, with D tentatively TRBD1 (5 bases). Germline V gene lookup returns CDR1 MDHEN and CDR2 SYDVKM. Trimming shortened V by 5 bases and J by 0 bases, and 7 bases separated the two germline ends. The CDR3 runs 13 residues. The CDR3 region has the DNA TGTGCCAGCAGTCCAGGGTCTAACTATGGCTACACCTTC. Translated: CASSPGSNYGYTF.

The chain has TRBV5-1 and TRBJ2-7; 8 bases line up with TRBD2. The V segment lost 7 bases and the J segment 2 bases; nucleotides outside the gene matches: 11. Germline values: CDR1 SGHRS, CDR2 YFSETQ. CDR3 length: 15 residues. In nucleotides, the CDR3 is TGCGCCAGCCGTCGGTCGGGAGGGCCCGCCTACGAGCAGTACTTC. It translates to CASRRSGGPAYEQYF.

This sequence joins TRBV6-4 and TRBJ2-1; 8 bases fit TRBD1. In germline, CDR1 is MRHNA, CDR2 SNTAGT. CDR3 size: 14 residues. Germline trimming cut 0 bases from V and 10 bases from J; bases unmatched to any gene: 5. The CDR3 nucleotides read TGTGCCAGCAGTGACTCAACCGGACAGGGAGAGCAGTTCTTC. Translating it yields CASSDSTGQGEQFF.

The V and J genes are TRBV19 and TRBJ2-1; 13 bases are a match to TRBD2. The V gene end was trimmed by 4 bases and the J gene end by 4 bases; junction bases not matched to a gene: 7. Per germline, CDR1 LNHDA and CDR2 SQIVND (reference sequence). This CDR3 is built from 17 residues. The CDR3 sequence is CASSRTSGSVGYNEQFF. CDR3 DNA: TGTGCCAGTAGTAGGACTAGCGGGAGCGTCGGGTACAATGAGCAGTTCTTC.

The rearrangement joins TRBV30 to TRBJ1-1, with 8 positions matching TRBD1. The length of the CDR3 is 14 residues. Germline V gene lookup returns CDR1 GTSNPN and CDR2 SVGIG (reference sequence). V trimming: 0 bases; J trimming: 10 bases; junction bases outside the gene matches: 10. Here the CDR3 DNA reads TGTGCCTGGAGTGTCCACAGGGGGGGGGAGCTAGCTTTCTTT. Translation: CAWSVHRGGELAFF.

Worth noting for this clone: A read error may produce the germline difference seen at one junction end. The chain employs TRBV23-1 and TRBJ1-2; D perhaps matches TRBD1 (6 bases). TRBV23-1 is an ORF; its function is uncertain. The CDR3 is made up of 9 amino acids. CDR3 protein: CASSPQQGF. For the CDR3, the DNA is TGCGCCAGCAGTCCCCAGCAGGGGTTC.

The chain combines TRBV7-9 with TRBJ2-3; TRBD2 might be the D (5 bases). Germline assignment: CDR1 SEHNR and CDR2 FQNEAQ (reference sequence). The CDR3 sequence is 16 residues long. Trimming took off 3 bases at V and 0 bases at J, with 13 bases between the two ends. The CDR3 DNA is TGTGCCAGCAGCTTTTTCATGCGGGCAAGCACAGATACGCAGTATTTT. This codes for CASSFFMRASTDTQYF.

This rearrangement joins TRBV6-1 to TRBJ2-5; 11 nucleotides align to TRBD2. The end of the DNA fits TRBJ2-7 better, so the J call may be wrong. The CDR3 extends over 15 amino acids. Per the germline V gene, CDR1 is MNHNS and CDR2 is SASEGT. The CDR3 reads CASTIAGGALNEQYF. DNA for the CDR3: TGTGCCAGTACAATAGCGGGAGGGGCGCTTAACGAGCAGTACTTC.